This entry concerns a single T cell receptor (beta chain). Between the trimmed V and J ends, which lost 4 bases and 10 bases, there was a span of 8 bases. The length of the CDR3 is 12 residues. The germline V gene encodes CDR1 SNHLY and CDR2 FYNNEI. This record comes from a study of blood T cell repertoires in COVID-19. Overall study: Sites across the United States, Italy and Spain contributed samples from acute and convalescent COVID-19. Nucleic acid was either cDNA or gDNA, and it came from T cells, B-cell-depleted T cells, or PBMCs.

Per the original methods: Using reference gene primer amplification, nucleated cell counts were estimated. The assay was immunoSEQ multiplex PCR, and TCRdb's table has in-frame clones only and misses some. That table furnishes V, J and clone size, whereas the DNA furnished D and trimming. The data hold about 85,000 clones, with approximately 90% observed a single time. The TCR sequence derives from a man in his 60s with acute or convalescent COVID-19. The chain has TRBV2 and TRBJ2-6; D perhaps matches TRBD1 (5 bases). The source material was peripheral blood. The CDR3 is CASSVQGNVLTF. The CDR3 DNA is TGTGCCAGCAGTGTTCAGGGTAACGTCCTGACTTTC. The full variable domain, completed using reference TRBV2 and TRBJ2-6, is EPEVTQTPSHQVTQMGQEVILRCVPISNHLYFYWYRQILGQKVEFLVSFYNNEISEKSEIFDDQFSVERPDGSNFTLKIRSTKLEDSAMYFCASSVQGNVLTFGAGSRLTVL.